This T cell receptor beta chain is from a study of cytomegalovirus exposure and HLA in healthy donors (dated by TCRdb to about 2017). For the study in its entirety: In an earlier analysis of roughly 500 of the donors, approximately 300 Gb of sequence data and 95 million to 130 million unique TCR beta sequences from 150 million to 200 million T cells were reported. An early release covering more than 500 HLA-typed donors comprised about 290 gigabases of sequencing data and about 90 million unique TCR sequences. Of the 300 to 500 genotyped donors, approximately 80% were placed in the genetic ancestry cluster associated with self-reported Caucasian donors. The study was designed to test whether signatures of past pathogen exposure could be identified by cataloging public T cell receptors. The T cell repertoires of 666 subjects were profiled by immunosequencing and related to cytomegalovirus serostatus. Besides the first cohort of 666 subjects, a separate validation cohort made up of roughly 120 different subjects was used. High-throughput TCR immunosequencing, statistical association of individual TCRs with disease status, and machine learning were combined to predict cytomegalovirus infection status. A later analysis re-examined previously published TCR beta repertoires from more than 550 donors and added high-resolution HLA genotyping to investigate patterns of TCR occurrence. Rather than drawing on any new phenotypic data, the later analysis identified candidate immune exposures from TCR beta sequences and the way those sequences occurred across donors. In an earlier analysis of 587 of the donors, high-throughput TCR beta sequencing was used to judge whether each TCR beta V gene segment behaved as functional or pseudogenic. Donor age, sex, ethnicity and CMV serostatus were compiled together with the repertoire data. A later genetic analysis took genome-wide SNP genotypes for about 55% of the roughly 700 donors and used that subset as a discovery cohort. Every repertoire in the discovery cohort had been generated on one and the same sequencing platform. Both class I and class II loci were covered by HLA typing, at four-digit resolution. Typing coverage varied by locus: 629-630 donors for A, B, C, DRB1 and DQB1; roughly 500 for DQA1; about 570 for DPA1; roughly 450 for DPB1. Because of strong linkage in the cohort, roughly five DR-DQ haplotypes were treated as single units for association and clustering. Among 300 to 450 genotyped donors of the cohort, an average of roughly 240,000 unique TCR beta nucleotide sequences were sequenced per donor, roughly 20% of them non-productive. The full study reports these points: When HLA alleles, especially DR and DQ, strongly co-occurred, TCR associations were difficult to assign to individual alleles. Cytomegalovirus status was reported to be diagnosed by the classifier with high specificity and sensitivity in both the original and validation cohorts. A total of around 150 TCR beta chains were listed by the study as associated with cytomegalovirus. Across donors, most TCR sequences were observed very rarely, whereas some public TCRs were present in many individuals. In a later analysis, HLA-associated TCR beta chains were found to be more clonally expanded and to have lower generation probabilities than equally common non-associated chains. The cohort was sequenced for TCR beta chains only, and without alpha or paired-chain data the features that could be detected were limited. Broadly in line with IMGT annotations, most TCR beta V segments showed up in productive rearrangements about 87% or about 30% of the time in an earlier analysis of under 700 of the donors. Immune exposure information for the cohort was limited to CMV serostatus. Linkage disequilibrium might explain the correlated functional status among segregating V segments, but an unknown experimental factor could not be excluded. A later genetic analysis reported fewer N-insertions in productive TCRs among donors in an Asian-associated ancestry cluster than the roughly 700-donor mean. The sequencing pipeline was judged likely to have produced a cluster of highly shared sequence variants as a technical artifact. Because the 87-base-pair reads could not distinguish some IMGT-functional V segments, including TRBV6-2 and TRBV6-3, those segments were excluded. The authors suggested that the approach could potentially be extended to other disease states and immunological phenotypes. In a later analysis, some 18,000 TCR beta sequences were associated with specific HLA alleles at a false discovery rate of 0.05. A further reported finding was that TCR beta sequences accurately predicted the HLA-A and HLA-B alleles for most subjects in the first cohort. A later analysis reported that several top co-occurrence clusters appeared linked to parvovirus B19, influenza, CMV and Epstein-Barr virus. According to a later analysis, most CMV-associated TCR beta chains appeared to be HLA-restricted, and the HLA associations seemed to be driven largely by CMV exposure. In vitro tests confirmed that a few of the cytomegalovirus-associated TCR beta chains recognize cytomegalovirus antigens. HLA typing was unavailable for some donors at each locus, so association tests used only the typed subset. The presence/absence analyses assumed that sequencing depth was roughly uniform across donors, and that assumption may not be true. A later analysis found that TCR association rates varied across HLA loci, with DRB1 alleles showing the most associated TCRs and HLA-C alleles the fewest. Because counts were too low, about 17 rarely observed V segments, including chromosome 9 orphons, were excluded from the earlier analysis of 587 of the donors. A later genetic analysis associated a missense DCLRE1C variant with V-gene and J-gene trimming of TCR beta chains, and an independent cohort replicated the association.

The cohort consisted of hundreds of healthy bone marrow donors. At the time of sampling, every cohort member was nominally healthy, though immune exposures that went unrecorded were likely present. The donor was CMV seronegative and was included in the group of 352 seronegative cohort members. A peripheral blood sample was provided by each donor, and peripheral blood mononuclear cells were used for TCR beta sequencing. The Qiagen DNeasy Blood Extraction Kit was used to extract genomic DNA from the blood cell samples. Its CDR3 holds 11 amino acids, cysteine through phenylalanine. The kept DNA is CDR3 alone, 33 bases in frame from the first base. CDR1 and CDR2 (SGHTA, FQGNSA) derive from the germline V gene. Receptor amplification or capture employed the immunoSEQ multiplex PCR assay. The multiplex PCR relied on a mix of 60 forward primers for TCR Vbeta segments and 13 reverse primers for TCR Jbeta segments. The CDR3 region of rearranged TCR beta genes was amplified from genomic DNA by a multiplex PCR assay. Amplified TCR beta libraries were sequenced as 87-base-pair reads on the Illumina HiSeq System. From the authors' description of their analysis: A later analysis counted some 80 million unique TCR beta chains across the 666 repertoires, and some 11 million of these chains were shared by at least two donors. Raw reads were error-corrected and collapsed into unique sequences by a nearest-neighbor algorithm in which closely related sequences were merged to remove PCR and sequencing errors. CDR3 sequences were aligned to IMGT reference sequences to assign V, D and J gene segments. For a sequence to be retained, at least a six-nucleotide match to both a V gene segment and a J gene segment was required. A rearrangement counted as productive if the CDR3 had no stop codons and remained in frame with V and J, and every other rearrangement counted as non-productive. CDR3 was defined by IMGT convention, running from the second conserved V-encoded cysteine to the conserved J-encoded phenylalanine. The earlier analysis of 587 of the donors excluded sequences that lacked an unambiguous match to a single V gene segment. An earlier analysis of several hundred of the donors classified V segments as functional when productive rearrangements were above 56.7% and as segregating when the standard deviation between donors was above 5%. To diagnose cytomegalovirus status from the catalog of TCR beta chain sequences, a statistical classification framework was built. In a later analysis, V and J genes were assigned by comparing TCR nucleotide sequences against IMGT/GENE-DB human TR gene sequences. The TCRdist pipeline was used in a later analysis to assign CDR3 sequences and most-parsimonious VDJ recombination scenarios. A later analysis defined each TCR beta chain by its CDR3 amino acid sequence plus V-gene family, and excluded reads lacking a unique V-gene family. A later analysis removed 550 to 650 highly shared, low-generation-probability nucleotide sequences to deal with suspected cross-contamination and a sequencing artifact. A later analysis calculated a clonal expansion index for each public chain from normalized within-repertoire ranks of inferred template counts. Generation probabilities in a later analysis came from a VDJ recombination model fitted to out-of-frame rearrangements, and those results were checked against IGoR. Hypergeometric tests were used in a later analysis to score TCR-TCR, TCR-HLA and TCR-CMV co-occurrence, with a repertoire-size bias correction applied to the TCR pairs. To estimate false discovery rates, a later analysis permuted the HLA or CMV assignments 20 times. In a later analysis, co-occurring TCRs were grouped using DBSCAN, with TCRdist sequence similarity added in when clustering inside HLA-allele-positive subsets. Repertoires with fewer than 30,000 or more than 120,000 public chains were left out of co-occurrence clustering, as were five repertoires with anomalous nucleotide sharing. TCRdb re-hosts the immuneACCESS table, in-frame sequences only. Its copies lack some clones; in the studies checked, an unresolved V gene accounts for under half of them, and the cause for the rest is not known. V, J and clone size reflect that table, while D and trimming were determined from the DNA. The sample has 110,000 to 150,000 clones on record, 65% to 80% of them singletons. 1.5% to 2% of the sample goes to the ten largest clones.

Details on this clone: What antigen it recognizes has not been identified. One base away there is no much larger clone; base qualities are not given.

The origin of this receptor is a woman aged 30 to 39 in good health and CMV-seronegative. The sequence is built from TRBV7-2 and TRBJ2-5; no D segment can be confidently identified. With the DNA end fitting TRBJ2-7 better, the J assignment may be wrong. The sequenced sample was PBMCs. The nucleotide sequence is TGTGCCAGCAGCTTATTCAACGAGCAGTACTTC. Its translation is CASSLFNEQYF.